These 31 T cell receptor beta chains came from one sample sequenced in a study of sequential checkpoint blockade in melanoma. Stated treatment: randomized to nivolumab then ipilimumab (arm A) or the reverse (arm B). Produced via immunoSEQ multiplex PCR; TCRdb's table is partial and in-frame only. Of roughly 8,400 clones listed, around 75% were seen once; the top ten hold approximately 17%. The sample was CD8+ T cells sorted from blood (inferred from file names), taken from a patient given nivolumab and ipilimumab in sequence. Receptor source: a human donor with melanoma.

This clone counts as large (0.1 to 1%). CDR3 nucleotide sequence: TGCGCCAGCAGCCAAGAAGGGCAGGGGGCGACATCCTACGAGCAGTACTTC. Its protein is CASSQEGQGATSYEQYF. This chain links TRBV4-3 with TRBJ2-7, with 8 bases fitting TRBD1. This CDR3 has 17 residues. V lost 0 bases, J lost 1 base, and 8 bases stayed unmatched. The germline V gene has CDR1 LGHNA and CDR2 YSLEER.

V usage is TRBV9 and J usage is TRBJ2-5, with a possible D match to TRBD1 (6 bases). The CDR3 runs to 14 residues. V lost 6 bases and J 1 base, leaving 13 bases between the germline ends. Germline assignment: CDR1 SGDLS and CDR2 YYNGEE. The CDR3 DNA reads as TGTGCCAGCAACCGACAGGCCTTCCAAGAGACCCAGTACTTC. The encoded protein is CASNRQAFQETQYF.

This chain joins TRBV28 and TRBJ1-2; D is undetermined. The germline V gene has CDR1 MDHEN and CDR2 SYDVKM. The V end lost 4 bases, the J end lost 4 bases, and 13 bases lay between the germline ends. The CDR3 covers 14 residues. CDR3 protein: CASSSTRAGYGYTF. Here the CDR3 DNA reads TGTGCCAGCAGTTCCACGCGGGCGGGCTATGGCTACACCTTC.

The chain joins TRBV7-6 to TRBJ2-1; 8 bases fit TRBD1. The germline V gene encodes CDR1 SGHVS and CDR2 FNYEAQ. The CDR3 is 14 amino acids. Trimming took 5 bases from V and 8 from J; bases not matched to a gene: 8. In nucleotides, the CDR3 is TGTGCCAGCAGCGGTGGACAGGGTCTCGATGAGCAGTTCTTC. It codes for CASSGGQGLDEQFF.

The V call is TRBV27, the J call TRBJ1-4, with 8 bases fitting TRBD1. Germline V gene data show CDR1 as MNHEY and CDR2 as SMNVEV (reference sequence). The CDR3 extends over 16 amino acids. V shed 5 bases, J shed 3 bases, and the junction held 8 bases outside the gene matches. The CDR3 DNA reads as TGTGCCAGCAGTGACCCCCAGGGGGCGGCTAATGAAAAACTGTTTTTT. Its translation is CASSDPQGAANEKLFF.

This clone has more than one count but fewer than ten. J is TRBJ1-6 and V is TRBV7-2; D remains unclear. The CDR3 has 16 amino acids. CDR1 and CDR2 from the germline V gene are SGHTA and FQGNSA. V was shortened by 3 bases and J by 10 bases, with 19 bases between the two germline ends. Here the CDR3 DNA reads TGTGCCAGCAGCTTCCGGGGTGTTTCCCCGGGATCACCCCTCCACTTT. This gives the protein CASSFRGVSPGSPLHF.

This chain connects TRBV5-4 to TRBJ2-3; TRBD2 matches at 7 bases. CDR1 and CDR2 (germline): SGHNT, YYREEE (reference sequence). This CDR3 is 17 amino acids long. J was trimmed by 0 bases and V by 4 bases; bases with no gene match: 11. CDR3 sequence (DNA): TGTGCCAGCAGCCTCCACGAACTAGCGACAAGCACAGATACGCAGTATTTT. It encodes CASSLHELATSTDTQYF.

This clone showed up just once. The chain joins TRBV15 to TRBJ1-4, with D perhaps matching TRBD1 (6 bases). V dropped 0 bases and J dropped 8 bases, with 16 bases sitting between them. The germline V gene encodes CDR1 LNHNV and CDR2 YYDKDF (reference sequence). This CDR3 is 16 amino acids long. CDR3 nucleotide sequence: TGTGCCACCAGCAGAGATGTCGGCAGGGGTGCGGAAAAACTGTTTTTT. Amino acid sequence: CATSRDVGRGAEKLFF. Using reference TRBV15 and TRBJ1-4 for the parts outside the CDR3, the full variable domain is DAMVIQNPRYQVTQFGKPVTLSCSQTLNHNVMYWYQQKSSQAPKLLFHYYDKDFNNEADTPDNFQSRRPNTSFCFLDIRSPGLGDTAMYLCATSRDVGRGAEKLFFGSGTQLSVL.

The J gene is TRBJ1-5, the V gene TRBV19; unclear D gene. The CDR3 is 15 residues long. Germline CDR1 LNHDA, CDR2 SQIVND (reference sequence). V was trimmed by 3 bases and J by 0 bases, leaving 9 bases between them. Here the CDR3 DNA reads TGTGCCAGTAGTATGACCGACACTAGCAATCAGCCCCAGCATTTT. It yields the protein CASSMTDTSNQPQHF.

The chain recombines TRBV29-1 with TRBJ2-1; 9 nucleotides match TRBD2. The CDR3 runs 17 residues. Unmatched junction bases numbered 9, after V lost 0 bases and J lost 3 bases. From germline, CDR1 is SQVTM and CDR2 ANQGSEA. This CDR3 reads CSVEDFGGTSSYNEQFF. DNA of the CDR3: TGCAGCGTTGAAGATTTTGGGGGGACTAGCAGCTACAATGAGCAGTTCTTC.

The chain uses TRBV29-1 and TRBJ1-2; 12 bases fit TRBD1. J was trimmed by 5 bases and V by 7 bases; bases with no gene match: 8. The germline gives CDR1 SQVTM, CDR2 ANQGSEA. This CDR3 has 14 residues. CDR3 protein: CSAEGQGAEYGYTF. In DNA form, the CDR3 reads TGCAGCGCTGAGGGACAGGGGGCAGAATATGGCTACACCTTC.

The V and J genes are TRBV18 and TRBJ2-3; the match to TRBD1 covers 7 bases. This CDR3 is built from 17 residues. V was clipped by 0 bases and J by 2 bases; unmatched bases: 8. CDR1 KGHSH and CDR2 LQKENI come from the germline V gene. CDR3 nucleotide sequence: TGTGCCAGCTCACCACCGTACGACAGGGACCTCACAGATACGCAGTATTTT. It encodes CASSPPYDRDLTDTQYF.

The chain couples TRBV5-5 to TRBJ2-5; 8 bases align to TRBD1. The DNA end is more similar to TRBJ2-7, so the J call may be wrong. Germline CDR1 reads SGHKS; CDR2 reads YYEKEE (reference sequence). CDR3 length equals 14 residues. The CDR3 DNA reads TGTGCCAGCAGCATGGACAGGGTGTCCTACGAGCAGTACTTC. Amino acids: CASSMDRVSYEQYF.

Judged by abundance, this clone is medium-sized. This chain joins TRBV6-4 and TRBJ2-1, with TRBD2 matching over 9 bases. Germline trimming cut 3 bases from V and 6 bases from J; bases unmatched to any gene: 3. The CDR3 spans 14 residues. Germline CDR1 and CDR2: MRHNA and SNTAGT. Here the CDR3 reads CASSEAGGSNEQFF. The CDR3 DNA reads as TGTGCCAGCAGTGAGGCGGGAGGGTCCAATGAGCAGTTCTTC.

V usage is TRBV29-1 and J usage is TRBJ2-1; the match to TRBD1 covers 10 bases. Looked up from germline, CDR1 is SQVTM and CDR2 is ANQGSEA. V was pared by 1 base and J by 3 bases, with 6 bases of the junction left unmatched. The CDR3 runs 16 residues. This CDR3 is CSVEVLGQGNYNEQFF. The CDR3 coding sequence is TGCAGCGTTGAAGTGCTGGGACAGGGGAACTACAATGAGCAGTTCTTC.

The chain couples TRBV27 to TRBJ2-2; D perhaps matches TRBD1 (5 bases). CDR1 is MNHEY, CDR2 SMNVEV, per germline (reference sequence). V was cut by 6 bases and J by 2 bases, with 10 bases left in between. This CDR3 is 14 amino acids long. CDR3 sequence: CASRARANTGELFF. In nucleotides, the CDR3 is TGTGCCAGCAGGGCCAGGGCCAACACCGGGGAGCTGTTTTTT.

The chain uses TRBV10-3 and TRBJ2-2; D perhaps matches TRBD2 (5 bases). The germline V gene encodes CDR1 ENHRY and CDR2 SYGVKD. The CDR3 has 14 amino acids. The V end lost 3 bases, the J end lost 4 bases, and 9 bases lay between the germline ends. The CDR3 loop reads CAISEGLPTGELFF. The CDR3 DNA follows: TGTGCCATCAGTGAAGGACTCCCCACCGGGGAGCTGTTTTTT.

This clone was observed a few times. The CDR3: CASTLGAGKELLSGNTIYF. Written as DNA, the CDR3 is TGTGCCAGCACCCTAGGGGCAGGGAAGGAGCTACTCTCTGGAAACACCATATATTTT. The chain recombines TRBV7-9 with TRBJ1-3, with a possible D match to TRBD1 (5 bases). The CDR3 is made up of 19 amino acids. Per germline, CDR1 SEHNR and CDR2 FQNEAQ (reference sequence). Trimming removed 7 bases from V and 0 bases from J, with 25 bases in between.

The chain links TRBV5-4 to TRBJ2-5; 10 nucleotides match TRBD1. Per the germline V gene, CDR1 is SGHNT and CDR2 is YYREEE (reference sequence). The CDR3 length is 15 residues. Unmatched junction bases numbered 5, after V lost 3 bases and J lost 3 bases. The CDR3 protein is CASSSRTGGEETQYF. The DNA for the CDR3 is TGTGCCAGCAGCTCCCGGACAGGGGGTGAAGAGACCCAGTACTTC.

The V call is TRBV4-2, the J call TRBJ2-6, with D unresolved. V dropped 2 bases and J dropped 0 bases, with 8 bases sitting between them. From germline, CDR1 is LGHNA and CDR2 YNFKEQ. CDR3 size: 16 residues. The CDR3 spells CASSQQTGSGANVLTF. The CDR3 DNA reads TGTGCCAGCAGCCAACAAACCGGCTCTGGGGCCAACGTCCTGACTTTC.

This rearrangement joins TRBV7-9 to TRBJ2-1, with TRBD2 matching over 10 bases. This CDR3 has 15 residues. The germline V gene has CDR1 SEHNR and CDR2 FQNEAQ (reference sequence). With 1 base clipped from V and 5 bases from J, the junction kept 2 bases outside the gene matches. The CDR3 region is CASSLGTSGHNEQFF. The CDR3, as DNA: TGTGCCAGCAGCTTAGGGACTAGCGGCCACAATGAGCAGTTCTTC.

V is TRBV6-5 and J is TRBJ2-1; 11 bases fit TRBD2. V dropped 9 bases and J dropped 4; count of bases not matched to a gene: 5. Germline-derived CDR1 and CDR2 are MNHEY and SVGAGI. CDR3 length: 14 amino acids. The CDR3 sequence is CASAPSGGYNEQFF. In nucleotides, the CDR3 is TGTGCCAGTGCGCCTAGCGGGGGGTACAATGAGCAGTTCTTC.

This chain links TRBV5-1 with TRBJ2-7, with 8 positions matching TRBD1. With 0 bases clipped from V and 2 bases from J, the junction kept 10 bases outside the gene matches. From germline, CDR1 is SGHRS and CDR2 YFSETQ. There are 17 residues in the CDR3. This chain's CDR3 is CASSLAPGRGQPYEQYF. CDR3 DNA sequence: TGCGCCAGCAGCTTGGCCCCGGGCAGGGGGCAGCCCTACGAGCAGTACTTC.

This clone was found once. The chain recombines TRBV7-6 with TRBJ1-1; D is possibly TRBD1 (5 bases). This CDR3 contains 15 residues. CDR1 is SGHVS and CDR2 is FNYEAQ in the germline V gene. Trimming took 1 base from V and 7 from J, leaving 16 bases between them. In DNA form, the CDR3 reads TGTGCCAGCAGCTTAGACATGGGGGGTTTAGGTGAAGCTTTCTTT. It specifies CASSLDMGGLGEAFF.

The J gene is TRBJ2-5, the V gene TRBV6-5; 8 bases fit TRBD1. The end of the DNA fits TRBJ2-7 better, so the J call may be wrong. CDR1 and CDR2 from the germline V gene are MNHEY and SVGAGI. The CDR3 runs 15 residues. The CDR3 region has the DNA TGTGCCAGCAAGACAGGGGATTCTAGTTCCTACGAGCAGTACTTC. The encoded protein is CASKTGDSSSYEQYF.

The V and J genes are TRBV19 and TRBJ1-1; D perhaps matches TRBD1 (6 bases). Germline CDR1 is LNHDA and CDR2 is SQIVND (reference sequence). The CDR3 has 12 amino acids. The V end lost 11 bases, the J end lost 1 base, and 11 bases lay between the germline ends. The DNA of the CDR3 is TGTGCCTGCTTGACAGGGAACACTGAAGCTTTCTTT. Translating it yields CACLTGNTEAFF. The full variable domain, in which reference TRBV19 and TRBJ1-1 provide the parts outside the CDR3, is DGGITQSPKYLFRKEGQNVTLSCEQNLNHDAMYWYRQDPGQGLRLIYYSQIVNDFQKGDIAEGYSVSREKKESFPLTVTSAQKNPTAFYLCACLTGNTEAFFGQGTRLTVV.

This chain joins TRBV14 and TRBJ2-5; the D gene is possibly TRBD1 (5 bases). Trimming stripped 0 bases from V and 1 base from J, with 12 bases between. This CDR3 has 16 amino acids. Germline loops: CDR1 SGHDN, CDR2 FVKESK. The chain's CDR3 is CASSQEFRTPQETQYF. The CDR3, as DNA: TGTGCCAGCAGCCAAGAGTTCAGGACACCCCAAGAGACCCAGTACTTC.

This sequence joins TRBV5-1 and TRBJ2-6, with D unclear. The V gene's germline CDR1 is SGHRS and CDR2 YFSETQ. The V end lost 2 bases, the J end lost 4 bases, and 16 bases lay between the germline ends. There are 17 residues in the CDR3. The CDR3 DNA reads as TGCGCCAGCAGCTTTACACCACAGTATAACGGGGCCAACGTCCTGACTTTC. Protein sequence: CASSFTPQYNGANVLTF.

By share, this clone ranks as medium-sized. The chain links TRBV4-1 to TRBJ2-7; D unresolved. Between the trimmed V and J ends, which lost 3 bases and 0 bases, there was a span of 9 bases. The germline gives CDR1 MGHRA, CDR2 YSYEKL. The CDR3 spans 14 residues. The chain's CDR3 is CASSHTTSSYEQYF. The DNA for the CDR3 is TGCGCCAGCAGCCACACTACAAGCTCCTACGAGCAGTACTTC.

This clone has just one count. The chain uses TRBV19 and TRBJ2-2, with D tentatively TRBD2 (6 bases). V was trimmed by 4 bases and J by 5 bases, leaving 14 bases between them. Germline V gene data show CDR1 as LNHDA and CDR2 as SQIVND (reference sequence). The CDR3 covers 15 residues. CDR3 protein: CASSTRLDQTGELFF. CDR3 DNA sequence: TGTGCCAGTAGTACCCGACTAGACCAGACCGGGGAGCTGTTTTTT.

Only one count was recorded for this clone. The gene calls are TRBV13 and TRBJ2-5; perhaps TRBD1 as D (5 bases). From germline, CDR1 is PRHDT and CDR2 FYEKMQ (reference sequence). This CDR3 comprises 13 residues. Trimming stripped 2 bases from V and 5 bases from J, with 9 bases between. The chain's CDR3 is CASSLRAGETQYF. The CDR3 region has the DNA TGTGCCAGCAGCTTAAGAGCAGGGGAGACCCAGTACTTC.